This T cell receptor (beta chain) comes out of a study of identical twins. Study-level results: For monozygotic twins, models underestimated out-of-frame TCR alpha sharing. The study reached conclusions through statistical analysis that was cross-sectional, not following the same donors.

Carrying unique molecular identifiers, the cDNA also gained a universal primer site through template switching. MiXCR, applied by TCRdb to the 5' RACE reads, yields one record per CDR3 protein. Of 450,000 to 650,000 distinct CDR3 sequences listed, over 8.5% are singletons. This clonotype occurred many times. Antigen: not known. All donors comprised healthy Caucasians. Germline V gene sequence: CDR1 LGHNA, CDR2 YSLEER. The CDR3 length is 16 residues. Between the trimmed V and J ends, which lost 3 bases and 7 bases, there was a span of 16 bases. These same records also appear under a second study, on yellow fever vaccine responses in identical twins.

The sequence derives from a woman between 18 and 29 years old in good health. The J gene is TRBJ1-6, the V gene TRBV4-3, with D uncertain. Sequencing used PBMCs. For the CDR3, the DNA is TGCGCCAGCAGCCAGTCACTAACCGCTTGGAATTCACCCCTCCACTTT. Translating gives CASSQSLTAWNSPLHF.